These 17 T cell receptor beta chains came from one sample sequenced in a study of blood T cell repertoires in COVID-19 (dated by TCRdb to 2018 to 2021). The method was the immunoSEQ multiplex PCR assay. The table comes from immuneACCESS by way of TCRdb, which keeps in-frame sequences with V and J called. Part of the clones is missing from these tables; in studies checked, under half for an unresolved V gene and the rest for unknown reasons. Across this sample there are tens of thousands of clones, with more than 85% seen only once. The ten largest clones capture about 2.2% of the sample. The sequenced material came from peripheral blood. These TCRs come from a man aged 55 to 70 with acute or convalescent COVID-19.

The chain joins TRBV11-2 to TRBJ1-2; tentatively, D is TRBD1 (5 bases). Trimming pared 1 base from V and 4 bases from J, leaving 10 bases between. Germline CDR1 and CDR2: SGHAT and FQNNGV. The CDR3 consists of 14 residues. The CDR3 is CASSLGGEGYGYTF. The CDR3 bases are TGTGCCAGCAGCTTAGGGGGGGAAGGCTATGGCTACACCTTC.

The chain employs TRBV5-4 and TRBJ2-5; possibly TRBD2 for D (6 bases). The V end was cut by 2 bases, the J end by 5 bases, with 13 bases between. Germline CDR1 reads SGHNT; CDR2 reads YYREEE (reference sequence). The CDR3 contains 14 residues. CDR3 sequence reads: CASSFGGMGETQYF. The CDR3 region has the DNA TGTGCCAGCAGCTTTGGCGGGATGGGGGAGACCCAGTACTTC.

The chain carries TRBV6-5 and TRBJ2-5; D unclear. V was cut by 5 bases and J by 8 bases, with 15 bases left in between. There are 13 residues in the CDR3. Germline loops: CDR1 MNHEY, CDR2 SVGAGI. CDR3 sequence reads: CASSHPQSLTQYF. In DNA, the CDR3 is TGTGCCAGCAGTCACCCTCAAAGCCTTACCCAGTACTTC.

Written as DNA, the CDR3 is TGTGCCAGCAATCAGGACAGGTCCTACAATGAGCAGTTCTTC. Amino acid sequence: CASNQDRSYNEQFF. V gene TRBV19 combines with J gene TRBJ2-1, with 7 bases identical to TRBD1. The germline CDR1 and CDR2 sequences are LNHDA and SQIVND (reference sequence). V trimming: 9 bases; J trimming: 1 base; junction bases outside the gene matches: 6. The CDR3 sequence is 14 residues long.

By sample fraction, this clone is medium-sized. The genes are TRBV28 and TRBJ2-7; the match to TRBD2 covers 7 bases. J gave up 5 bases and V 3 bases, and 19 bases lay outside the gene matches. Per the germline V gene, CDR1 is MDHEN and CDR2 is SYDVKM. The CDR3 covers 18 residues. The CDR3 DNA reads TGTGCCAGCAGTTTTCCGGCAGTAAAGACTAGCCAGGCCGACGAGCAGTACTTC. Its protein product is CASSFPAVKTSQADEQYF.

The rearrangement joins TRBV6-5 to TRBJ1-3; D is perhaps TRBD1 (6 bases). Germline V gives CDR1 MNHEY, CDR2 SVGAGI. The CDR3 contains 14 residues. Deletions cut 6 bases from V and 0 bases from J, with 9 bases between. CDR3 region: CASSGTYSGNTIYF. The CDR3 DNA is TGTGCCAGCAGCGGGACATACTCTGGAAACACCATATATTTT.

The J gene is TRBJ2-2, the V gene TRBV27; tentative D call: TRBD2 (6 bases). Germline V gene data show CDR1 as MNHEY and CDR2 as SMNVEV (reference sequence). The germline V and J ends were trimmed by 6 bases and 6 bases, with 20 bases remaining between them. CDR3 size: 16 residues. Here the CDR3 reads CASSYLSPTSPGELFF. The CDR3 nucleotides are TGTGCCAGCAGCTATTTATCACCTACTAGCCCCGGGGAGCTGTTTTTT.

V is TRBV28 and J is TRBJ1-5, with D possibly TRBD1 on 5 matching bases. Trimming took off 5 bases at V and 1 base at J, with 18 bases between the two ends. Per the germline V gene, CDR1 is MDHEN and CDR2 is SYDVKM. This CDR3 is 17 amino acids long. The chain's CDR3 is CASSIFRAGRSNQPQHF. The CDR3 DNA reads TGTGCCAGCAGTATTTTCCGGGCAGGGAGGAGCAATCAGCCCCAGCATTTT.

This rearrangement joins TRBV19 to TRBJ2-2; 14 nucleotides line up with TRBD2. Germline V gene data show CDR1 as LNHDA and CDR2 as SQIVND (reference sequence). The CDR3 totals 17 residues. V dropped 4 bases and J dropped 6; count of bases not matched to a gene: 7. CDR3 amino acids: CASSKPGLAGDPGELFF. DNA of the CDR3: TGTGCCAGTAGTAAACCGGGACTAGCGGGAGATCCCGGGGAGCTGTTTTTT.

The V gene is TRBV5-4, the J gene TRBJ2-1; possibly TRBD2 for D (5 bases). CDR3 size: 14 residues. V dropped 2 bases and J dropped 8 bases, with 14 bases sitting between them. The germline CDR1 and CDR2 sequences are SGHNT and YYREEE (reference sequence). Here the CDR3 reads CASSLPTGGHEQFF. CDR3 nucleotide sequence: TGTGCCAGCAGCTTACCCACCGGAGGCCATGAGCAGTTCTTC.

The rearrangement uses TRBV9 and TRBJ2-7, with TRBD2 as a possible D gene (5 bases). The V and J ends lost 3 bases and 3 bases respectively, with 13 bases between them. This CDR3 has 14 residues. CDR1 and CDR2 (germline): SGDLS, YYNGEE. The CDR3 DNA is TGTGCCAGCAGCGCGGACTCCACGGGCTACGAGCAGTACTTC. Its translation: CASSADSTGYEQYF.

The chain is built from TRBV18 and TRBJ2-2; maybe TRBD2 (6 bases). Trimming left V 4 bases short and J 10 bases short, with 10 bases between. The germline V gene has CDR1 KGHSH and CDR2 LQKENI. CDR3 length equals 12 residues. CDR3 amino acids: CASSQLAPELFF. The CDR3 coding sequence is TGTGCCAGCTCACAACTAGCACCGGAGCTGTTTTTT.

V usage is TRBV28 and J usage is TRBJ1-5; TRBD1 aligns across 7 bases. J gave up 4 bases and V 6 bases, and 12 bases lay outside the gene matches. Germline values: CDR1 MDHEN, CDR2 SYDVKM. This CDR3 has 16 residues. Written as DNA, the CDR3 is TGTGCCAGCAGGGGAAGGGACAGATCTCCGAATCAGCCCCAGCATTTT. Its protein product is CASRGRDRSPNQPQHF. Filled out from reference TRBV28 and TRBJ1-5, the complete variable domain reads DVKVTQSSRYLVKRTGEKVFLECVQDMDHENMFWYRQDPGLGLRLIYFSYDVKMKEKGDIPEGYSVSREKKERFSLILESASTNQTSMYLCASRGRDRSPNQPQHFGDGTRLSIL.

The chain couples TRBV29-1 to TRBJ1-2; TRBD1 aligns across 8 bases. Per germline, CDR1 SQVTM and CDR2 ANQGSEA. The J segment lost 5 bases and the V segment lost 1 base, leaving 6 bases of the junction unmatched. CDR3 length: 14 residues. The CDR3 reads CSVEARDRNYGYTF. The CDR3 DNA is TGCAGCGTTGAAGCCCGGGACAGGAATTATGGCTACACCTTC.

V and J are TRBV5-5 and TRBJ2-7, with 8 bases identical to TRBD2. J lost 5 bases, V lost 0 bases, and 22 bases had no gene match. CDR3 length: 20 amino acids. The germline gives CDR1 SGHKS, CDR2 YYEKEE (reference sequence). CDR3 sequence: CASSLAGYRQREKWDHEQYF. The CDR3, as DNA: TGTGCCAGCAGCTTGGCGGGTTACCGGCAGCGGGAGAAGTGGGACCACGAGCAGTACTTC.

This chain uses TRBV30 with TRBJ1-1, with D possibly TRBD1 on 6 matching bases. The CDR3 has 14 amino acids. Trimming took 3 bases from V and 3 from J, leaving 14 bases between them. The germline V gene encodes CDR1 GTSNPN and CDR2 SVGIG (reference sequence). The CDR3 DNA reads TGTGCCTGGAGAAGGGGCAGGGGATACACTGAAGCTTTCTTT. Protein: CAWRRGRGYTEAFF.

With regard to this clone: The junction does not match germline at one end; this may be a read error. The gene calls are TRBV7-7 and TRBJ2-1; 11 positions agree with TRBD2. Looked up from germline, CDR1 is SSHAT and CDR2 is FNYEAQ (reference sequence). The CDR3 runs 14 residues. This chain's CDR3 is CASSGSGRDDEQFF. In DNA, the CDR3 is TGTGCTAGCAGCGGTAGCGGGAGGGATGATGAGCAGTTCTTC.